This record concerns one T cell receptor (beta chain) sequence. Its antigen remains unknown. Samples of blood were obtained at baseline, on cycle 4 day 1, and on cycle 7 day 1. TCRdb keeps only in-frame clones here, not all; method: immunoSEQ multiplex PCR. The sample contains some 14,000 clones, under 90% of which appear only once. This sample stems from a study of OX40 agonist ivuxolimab in advanced cancers. General study results and limits: In the 0.1-3.0 mg/kg groups, partial responders showed among the lowest expansion. Averaged across samples, CD8+ T cells carried more expanded clones than CD4+ did.

V lost 2 bases, J lost 0 bases, and 17 bases lay in between. The CDR3 consists of 17 residues. Germline V gene lookup returns CDR1 LNHDA and CDR2 SQIVND (reference sequence). The chain couples TRBV19 to TRBJ2-7; D perhaps matches TRBD1 (6 bases). The input for sequencing was CD4+ or CD8+ T cells sorted from blood, taken in a trial of the OX40 agonist ivuxolimab. This TCR was sampled from an adult with an advanced solid tumor such as melanoma, head and neck, liver or kidney cancer. The CDR3 sequence is CASSILGMTGDSYEQYF. In nucleotides, the CDR3 is TGTGCCAGTAGTATATTGGGTATGACAGGTGACTCCTACGAGCAGTACTTC. The variable domain in full, with the rest retrieved from reference TRBV19 and TRBJ2-7, is DGGITQSPKYLFRKEGQNVTLSCEQNLNHDAMYWYRQDPGQGLRLIYYSQIVNDFQKGDIAEGYSVSREKKESFPLTVTSAQKNPTAFYLCASSILGMTGDSYEQYFGPGTRLTVT.